This paragraph covers one T cell receptor beta chain sequence. Its target is not known. This record belongs to a study of cytomegalovirus exposure and HLA in healthy donors. Looking at the study overall: There were 100 million to 120 million unique TCR beta sequences, drawn from approximately 180 million T cells, in an earlier analysis.

The germline gives CDR1 SEHNR, CDR2 FQNEAQ (reference sequence). The CDR3 sequence is 16 residues long. V lost 1 base and J lost 3; bases outside the gene matches: 6. Donors were ostensibly healthy at sampling, although undocumented immune exposures were probable. Study-level findings and limits: Sequencing had likely introduced a cluster of highly shared sequence variants as an artifact. Within a later analysis, the majority of CMV-associated TCR beta chains appeared HLA-restricted.

Primers: 60 Vbeta forward and 13 Jbeta reverse. Measured with immunoSEQ multiplex PCR; TCRdb has only the in-frame clones, and not every one. The sample consists of 150,000 to 200,000 clones, about three quarters of them appearing once. The sequence came from a man aged 35-49 years in good health and CMV-seronegative. The chain couples TRBV7-9 to TRBJ2-3; 8 bases map to TRBD2. Source material: PBMCs. As DNA, the CDR3 is TGTGCCAGCAGCTTAGGTTTGCGGGAGGTTACAGATACGCAGTATTTT. It yields the protein CASSLGLREVTDTQYF. Drawing the rest from reference TRBV7-9 and TRBJ2-3, the complete variable domain is DTGVSQNPRHKITKRGQNVTFRCDPISEHNRLYWYRQTLGQGPEFLTYFQNEAQLEKSRLLSDRFSAERPKGSFSTLEIQRTEQGDSAMYLCASSLGLREVTDTQYFGPGTRLTVL.